Listed here are 13 T cell receptor beta chains from one sample, sequenced in a study of T-cell reconstitution after alpha-beta-depleted transplantation in children. The library targeted TCRbeta and was prepared with unique molecular identifiers. Using its own MiXCR run on the PCR reads, TCRdb lists one record per CDR3 protein. The sample includes about 500,000 distinct CDR3 sequences, about an eighth of them seen just once. The sequenced sample was PBMCs, mostly from graft donor cells, obtained 180 days after TCRalphabeta/CD19-depleted stem cell transplant. These receptors all stem from a female patient aged 2 to 10 who had a stem cell transplant for aplastic anemia, so the T cells may come from the graft donor.

This clonotype was detected a few times. V is TRBV20-1 and J is TRBJ2-3; no clear D. Germline V gene data show CDR1 as DFQATT and CDR2 as SNEGSKA (reference sequence). The V end was cut by 0 bases, the J end by 5 bases, with 15 bases between. The CDR3 sequence is 15 residues long. The CDR3 here is CSARDMRLTLDTQYF. The CDR3 DNA sequence: TGCAGTGCTAGAGATATGAGACTCACCCTAGATACGCAGTATTTT.

Many counts were recorded for this clonotype. This sequence joins TRBV6-1 and TRBJ2-7; perhaps TRBD2 as D (5 bases). This CDR3 is built from 16 residues. CDR1 is MNHNS and CDR2 is SASEGT in the germline V gene. V lost 3 bases and J 9 bases, leaving 24 bases between the germline ends. CDR3 nucleotides: TGTGCCAGCAGTGACCCCAGAGGGATGACCTACGAGCGGCAGTACTTC. Translated, it gives CASSDPRGMTYERQYF.

V is TRBV14 and J is TRBJ2-3, with D uncertain. Per the germline V gene, CDR1 is SGHDN and CDR2 is FVKESK. This CDR3 is built from 15 residues. V shed 0 bases and J shed 4 bases, with 11 bases lying between them. The CDR3 coding sequence is TGTGCCAGCAGCCAAGATGTATCCCGGGCAGATACGCAGTATTTT. Protein: CASSQDVSRADTQYF.

The rearrangement links TRBV12-3 or TRBV12-4 to TRBJ2-5; weak D call: TRBD2 (6 bases). The CDR3 has 14 amino acids. Trimming removed 7 bases from V and 2 bases from J, with 14 bases in between. The CDR3 loop reads CASTPTSWQETQYF. Written as DNA, the CDR3 is TGTGCCAGCACCCCGACTAGTTGGCAAGAGACCCAGTACTTC.

In this sample, this clonotype turned up a few times. The rearrangement joins TRBV28 to TRBJ2-3, with D unclear. Trimming stripped 2 bases from V and 8 bases from J, with 14 bases between. Per germline, CDR1 MDHEN and CDR2 SYDVKM. This CDR3 comprises 14 residues. CDR3 loop: CASSLDQRVGTQYF. The DNA of the CDR3 is TGTGCCAGCAGTTTAGACCAGCGCGTCGGTACGCAGTATTTT. Drawing the rest from reference TRBV28 and TRBJ2-3, the complete variable domain is DVKVTQSSRYLVKRTGEKVFLECVQDMDHENMFWYRQDPGLGLRLIYFSYDVKMKEKGDIPEGYSVSREKKERFSLILESASTNQTSMYLCASSLDQRVGTQYFGPGTRLTVL.

V and J are TRBV5-6 and TRBJ2-3; 12 nucleotides line up with TRBD2. CDR3 length equals 16 residues. Looked up from germline, CDR1 is SGHDT and CDR2 is YYEEEE. Trimming at V came to 4 bases and at J to 2 bases, leaving 5 bases not matched to a gene. This CDR3 is CASSAGLAGITDTQYF. In DNA form, the CDR3 reads TGTGCCAGCAGCGCTGGACTAGCGGGAATCACAGATACGCAGTATTTT.

V is TRBV7-9 and J is TRBJ2-7; 8 bases are shared with TRBD1. The germline CDR1 and CDR2 sequences are SEHNR and FQNEAQ (reference sequence). This CDR3 has 15 residues. Trimming took 5 bases from V and 3 from J; bases not matched to a gene: 9. CDR3 coding DNA: TGTGCCAGCAGCCTTTACGGACAGGGTAGCTACGAGCAGTACTTC. Translation: CASSLYGQGSYEQYF. The variable domain in full, with the rest retrieved from reference TRBV7-9 and TRBJ2-7, is DTGVSQNPRHKITKRGQNVTFRCDPISEHNRLYWYRQTLGQGPEFLTYFQNEAQLEKSRLLSDRFSAERPKGSFSTLEIQRTEQGDSAMYLCASSLYGQGSYEQYFGPGTRLTVT.

The chain links TRBV9 to TRBJ2-2, with D perhaps assigned TRBD1 or TRBD2 (6 bases each). Trimming stripped 0 bases from V and 5 bases from J, with 11 bases between. The germline gives CDR1 SGDLS, CDR2 YYNGEE. The CDR3 has 15 amino acids. CDR3 nucleotides: TGTGCCAGCAGCGTAGAAACGGGGGCGACCGGGGAGCTGTTTTTT. Amino acids: CASSVETGATGELFF.

This clonotype was counted ten times or more. This chain links TRBV27 with TRBJ1-4, with unresolved D. V gave up 6 bases and J gave up 8 bases, with 13 bases separating them. Germline loops: CDR1 MNHEY, CDR2 SMNVEV (reference sequence). The CDR3 loop spans 13 amino acids. Written as DNA, the CDR3 is TGTGCCAGCAGCTCGTTTGGGCGGGAAAAACTGTTTTTT. Translated: CASSSFGREKLFF.

Notes on this clonotype: A much larger clone lies a single base off, so this may be a read error. The V gene is TRBV15, the J gene TRBJ2-4; D is possibly TRBD1 (5 bases). The CDR3 consists of 17 residues. Germline V gene lookup returns CDR1 LNHNV and CDR2 YYDKDF (reference sequence). Here the CDR3 DNA reads TGTGCCACCAGCAGTGACCAGGGATTCTTAGCCAAAACCATTCAGTACTTC. The encoded protein is CATSSDQGFLAKTIQYF.

The chain combines TRBV29-1 with TRBJ1-1; no reliable D call. This CDR3 comprises 12 residues. Germline CDR1 reads SQVTM; CDR2 reads ANQGSEA. The V end was cut by 7 bases, the J end by 2 bases, with 11 bases between. The CDR3 reads CSASKLNTEAFF. Written as DNA, the CDR3 is TGCAGCGCCAGCAAGCTAAACACTGAAGCTTTCTTT.

This clonotype has more than one count but fewer than ten. The chain carries TRBV12-3 or TRBV12-4 and TRBJ1-6, with D uncertain. The V end lost 3 bases, the J end lost 11 bases, and 8 bases lay between the germline ends. The CDR3 has 12 residues. CDR3 residues: CASSFQRAPLHF. The DNA for the CDR3 is TGTGCCAGCAGTTTCCAAAGGGCACCCCTCCACTTT.

This clonotype was seen a single time. The rearrangement uses TRBV28 and TRBJ2-1; 8 positions agree with TRBD2. CDR1 is MDHEN and CDR2 is SYDVKM in the germline V gene. V was clipped by 8 bases and J by 6 bases; unmatched bases: 6. CDR3 length: 13 amino acids. Here the CDR3 DNA reads TGTGCCAGCCATTACGGGAGGGGCAATGAGCAGTTCTTC. As protein: CASHYGRGNEQFF.